This T cell receptor (beta chain) was sequenced in a study of shared clonotypes between healthy human individuals. Findings and caveats of the study: Represented diversity (both genetic and exposure-history) was limited by the small number of donors. The study found lower generation probabilities in non-shared clonotypes than in those shared by all four donors.

In the source study's methods: With immunoSEQ giving junction-only sequences and no quality scores, filtering differed. TCRdb's table, derived via immunoSEQ multiplex PCR, lists solely in-frame clones and lacks some. V and J calls and clone size are given by that table; D and trimming were obtained from the DNA. The table has roughly 300,000 clones, about nine tenths seen once. On this clone: Antigen specificity is unknown.

This CDR3 has 14 residues. In germline, CDR1 is SEHNR, CDR2 FQNEAQ (reference sequence). V was trimmed by 6 bases and J by 7 bases, leaving 15 bases between them. Both CD45RO+ cells and CCR7-negative CD45RA+ TemRA cells were combined to make up CD8 memory. Source material: memory CD8+ T cells sorted from blood. Subset specified: CD45RO+ cells pooled with CCR7-negative TemRA cells. The receptor's source is a man between 18 and 29 years old in good health. The gene calls are TRBV7-9 and TRBJ1-4, with TRBD1 as a possible D gene (6 bases). DNA of the CDR3: TGTGCCAGCAGACCGACAGGTCCCGGTGAAAAACTGTTTTTT. Translation gives CASRPTGPGEKLFF. The full variable domain, completed using reference TRBV7-9 and TRBJ1-4, is DTGVSQNPRHKITKRGQNVTFRCDPISEHNRLYWYRQTLGQGPEFLTYFQNEAQLEKSRLLSDRFSAERPKGSFSTLEIQRTEQGDSAMYLCASRPTGPGEKLFFGSGTQLSVL.